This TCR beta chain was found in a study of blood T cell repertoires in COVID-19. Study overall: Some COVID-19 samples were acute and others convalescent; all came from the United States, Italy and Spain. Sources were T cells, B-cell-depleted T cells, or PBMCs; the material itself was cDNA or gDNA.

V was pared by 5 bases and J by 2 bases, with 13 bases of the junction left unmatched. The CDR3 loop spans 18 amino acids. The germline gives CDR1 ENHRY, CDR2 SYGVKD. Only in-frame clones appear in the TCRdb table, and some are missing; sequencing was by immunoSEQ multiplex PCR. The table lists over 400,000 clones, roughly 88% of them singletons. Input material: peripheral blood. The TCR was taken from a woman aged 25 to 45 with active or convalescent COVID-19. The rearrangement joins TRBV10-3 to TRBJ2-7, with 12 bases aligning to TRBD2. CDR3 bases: TGTGCCATCAGTACGCCGGTCCGGACTAGCGGGATCCCCTACGAGCAGTACTTC. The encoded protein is CAISTPVRTSGIPYEQYF.